The rows below give T cell receptor beta chains drawn from one sample of a study of glioma-infiltrating T cells. TCRdb used MiXCR to reprocess the multiplex PCR reads, holding one entry per CDR3 protein. This sample has under 200,000 distinct CDR3 sequences, with around 45% found just once. Sequenced sample: glioma tissue, nonneoplastic brain tissue, or PBMCs (not recorded which). The receptors originated from a human donor with low-grade glioma or glioblastoma, undergoing nonglioma brain surgery, or in good health (not recorded which). Both conserved end residues are part of each CDR3. The D gene is left open where the match is weak. A clone size is listed for some rows: how often the clone was seen (once, few, many), or a class if it is expanded.

V gene,D gene,J gene,clone size,CDR3 protein,CDR3 DNA
TRBV5-8,TRBD1,TRBJ1-1,few,CATRTEDRATEAFF,TGTGCCACCAGGACCGAGGACAGGGCCACTGAAGCTTTCTTT
TRBV29-1,NA,TRBJ2-3,NA,CSVESGGYPDTQYF,TGCAGCGTTGAATCTGGTGGGTACCCCGATACGCAGTATTTT
TRBV28,NA,TRBJ2-3,many,CASSLFAPVGPDTQYF,TGTGCCAGCAGTTTATTTGCACCAGTGGGCCCAGATACGCAGTATTTT
TRBV14,NA,TRBJ2-1,NA,CASSIRTVSSYNEQFF,TGTGCCAGCTCTATAAGGACAGTGAGCTCCTACAATGAGCAGTTCTTC
TRBV24-1,NA,TRBJ2-1,NA,CATSDLGGKDNEQFF,TGTGCCACCAGTGACCTCGGGGGCAAGGACAATGAGCAGTTCTTC
TRBV6-6,TRBD2,TRBJ2-5,NA,CASSYSIAGDVENQYF,TGTGCCAGCAGTTACTCGATAGCGGGAGATGTAGAGAACCAGTACTTC
TRBV29-1,NA,TRBJ1-1,NA,CSVRVNTEAFF,TGCAGCGTTCGGGTGAACACTGAAGCTTTCTTT
TRBV28,NA,TRBJ2-1,few,CASSPTGRMSSYNEQFF,TGTGCCAGCAGTCCCACCGGACGCATGAGCTCCTACAATGAGCAGTTCTTC
TRBV3-1,NA,TRBJ2-3,NA,CASSQGWTDTQYF,TGTGCCAGCAGCCAGGGATGGACAGATACGCAGTATTTT
TRBV2,TRBD1,TRBJ1-3,NA,CASGQGSGNTIHF,TGTGCCAGCGGACAGGGCTCTGGAAACACCATACATTTT
TRBV2,NA,TRBJ2-3,many,CASIGDLLPVGTDTQYF,TGTGCCAGCATCGGGGATCTACTCCCGGTGGGCACAGATACGCAGTATTTT
TRBV20-1,TRBD1,TRBJ1-2,many,CSALGTGLKDGYTF,TGCAGTGCTTTAGGGACAGGGCTAAAGGATGGCTACACCTTC
TRBV27,NA,TRBJ1-6,many,CASSLSVGSSYNSPLHF,TGTGCCAGCAGTTTATCCGTGGGGAGCTCCTATAATTCACCCCTCCACTTT
TRBV20-1,NA,TRBJ1-2,NA,CSARESTHGCSF,TGCAGTGCTAGAGAATCAACCCATGGCTGCAGCTTC
TRBV5-1,NA,TRBJ1-2,once,CASSWEQGNYGYTF,TGCGCCAGCAGCTGGGAACAGGGTAACTATGGCTACACCTTC
TRBV20-1,NA,TRBJ2-1,many,CSAQSNYNEQFF,TGCAGTGCTCAATCGAATTATAATGAGCAGTTCTTC